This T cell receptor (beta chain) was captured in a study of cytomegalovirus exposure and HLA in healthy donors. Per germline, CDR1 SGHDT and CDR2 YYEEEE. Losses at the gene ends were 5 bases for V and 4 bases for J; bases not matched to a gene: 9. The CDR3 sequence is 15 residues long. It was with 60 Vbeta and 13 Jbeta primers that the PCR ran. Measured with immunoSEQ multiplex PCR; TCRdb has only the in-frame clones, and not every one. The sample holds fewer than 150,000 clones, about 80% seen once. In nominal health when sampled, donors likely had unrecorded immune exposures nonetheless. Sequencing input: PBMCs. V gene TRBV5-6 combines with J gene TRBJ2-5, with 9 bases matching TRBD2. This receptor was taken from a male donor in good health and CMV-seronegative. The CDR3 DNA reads TGTGCCAGCAGACCTATGCGGGGGGGCCGAGAGACCCAGTACTTC. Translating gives CASRPMRGGRETQYF.